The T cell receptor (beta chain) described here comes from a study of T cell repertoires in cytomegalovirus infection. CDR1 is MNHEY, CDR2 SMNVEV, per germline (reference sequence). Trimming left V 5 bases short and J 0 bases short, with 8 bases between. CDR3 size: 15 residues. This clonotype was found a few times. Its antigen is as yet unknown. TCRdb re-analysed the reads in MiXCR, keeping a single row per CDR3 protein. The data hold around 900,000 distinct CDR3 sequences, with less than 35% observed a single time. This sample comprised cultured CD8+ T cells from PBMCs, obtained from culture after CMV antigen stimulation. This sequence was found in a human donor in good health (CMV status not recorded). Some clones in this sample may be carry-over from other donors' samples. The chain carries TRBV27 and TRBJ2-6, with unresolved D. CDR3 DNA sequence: TGTGCCAGCAGTGCCCTAAGCTCTGGGGCCAACGTCCTGACTTTC. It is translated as CASSALSSGANVLTF.